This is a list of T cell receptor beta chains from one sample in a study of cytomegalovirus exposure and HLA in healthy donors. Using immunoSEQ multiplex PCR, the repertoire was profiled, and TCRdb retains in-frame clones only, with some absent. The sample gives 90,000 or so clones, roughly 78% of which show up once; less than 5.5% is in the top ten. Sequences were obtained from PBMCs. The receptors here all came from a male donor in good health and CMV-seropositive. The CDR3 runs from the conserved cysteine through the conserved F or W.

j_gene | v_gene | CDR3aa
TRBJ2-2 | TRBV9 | CASSVGTGGPIGELFF
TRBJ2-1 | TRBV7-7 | CASSLGAENEQFF
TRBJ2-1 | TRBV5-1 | CASSLEGGINEQFF
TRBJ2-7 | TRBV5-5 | CASGWNGVAEQYF
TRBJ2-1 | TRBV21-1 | CASRRGTVAQFF
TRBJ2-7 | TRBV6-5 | CASSTSGTGLYEQYF
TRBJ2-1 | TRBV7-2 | CASSSRQGLEQFF
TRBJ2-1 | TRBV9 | CASSVATREQFF
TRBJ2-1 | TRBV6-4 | CASSAQATGTTYNEQFF
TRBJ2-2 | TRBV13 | CASSLYSRTSGRAKTGELFF
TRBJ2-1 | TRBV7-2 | CASSQTSGSNNEQFF
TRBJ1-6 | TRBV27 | CASSPGQLNFNSPLHF
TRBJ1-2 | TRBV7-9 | CASSPQGSMGQHGYTF
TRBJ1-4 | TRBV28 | CASSSTGRRGEKLFF
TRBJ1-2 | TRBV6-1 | CASSEAGARRANYGYTF
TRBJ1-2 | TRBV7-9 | CASSLRTFSRDSKDYGYTF
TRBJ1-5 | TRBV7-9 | CASSGRTGVNVGTQPQHF
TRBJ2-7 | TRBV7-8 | CASSLGAYEQYF
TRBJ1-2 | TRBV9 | CASSVGSGPDYGYTF
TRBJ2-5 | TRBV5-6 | CASSHGTGGIQETQYF
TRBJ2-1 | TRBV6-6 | CASRGGGLSSYNEQFF
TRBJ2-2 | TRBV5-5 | CASSFASGTGELFF
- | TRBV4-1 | CASSWGFLDEQYF
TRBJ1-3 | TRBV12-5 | CASALASGNTIYF
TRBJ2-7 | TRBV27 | CASTRTGAYEQYF
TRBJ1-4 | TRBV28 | CASRRGQGGLFF
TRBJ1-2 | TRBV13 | CASSPWDREGGGYTF
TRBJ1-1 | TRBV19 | CASNRGIEAFF
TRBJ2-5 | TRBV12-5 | CASGLTSGSSLYQETQYF
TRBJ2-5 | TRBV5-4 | CASSLPGQGGRETQYF
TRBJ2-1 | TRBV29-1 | CSVEDLAGGYNEQFF
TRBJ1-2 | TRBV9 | CASSAGDRNPGYTF
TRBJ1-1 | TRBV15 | CATSRGGTLNTEAFF
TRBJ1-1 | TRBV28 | CASSLARDRIYLNTEAFF
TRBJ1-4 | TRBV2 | CASSNRAEEKLFF
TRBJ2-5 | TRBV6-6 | CASTPEGTGGTQYF
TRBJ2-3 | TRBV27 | CASSLGGEADTQYF
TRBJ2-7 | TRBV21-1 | CASRSEVSDRPSYEQYF
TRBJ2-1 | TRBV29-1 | CSVWEAGGPGEQFF
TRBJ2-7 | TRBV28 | CASSLPRYEQYF
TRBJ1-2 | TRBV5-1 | CASSLGQGFFYGYTF
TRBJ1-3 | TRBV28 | CASSSTGSSGNTIYF
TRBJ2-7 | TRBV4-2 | CASSQDEVASGHTPIDEQYF
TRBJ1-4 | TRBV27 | CASSSPAGPNEKLFF
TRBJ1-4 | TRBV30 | CAWGGQLKNEKLFF
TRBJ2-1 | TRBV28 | CASSYRTEQFF
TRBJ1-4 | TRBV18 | CASSPEAANEKLFF
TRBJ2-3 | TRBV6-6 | CASSYSGGPMGDTQYF
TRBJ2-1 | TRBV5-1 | CASSPGLGLAGDKYYNEQFF
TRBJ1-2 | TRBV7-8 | CASSLGLGLGNYGYTF
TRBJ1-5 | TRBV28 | CASTLGGVGNQPQHF
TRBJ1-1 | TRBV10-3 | CATTSFGGTEAFF
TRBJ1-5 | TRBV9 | CASSAPPRDRAGQPQHF
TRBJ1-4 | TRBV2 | CASSDGRGSGTNEKLFF
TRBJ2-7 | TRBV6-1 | CASRGGASLYEQYF
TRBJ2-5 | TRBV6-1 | CASSEGRGLAQETQYF
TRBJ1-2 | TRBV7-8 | CASSPGRTALSNYGYTF
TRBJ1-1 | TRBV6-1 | CASRNRQATNTEAFF